These 26 T cell receptor beta chains were sequenced from one sample in a study of blood T cell repertoires in COVID-19. The assay was immunoSEQ multiplex PCR, and TCRdb's table has in-frame clones only and misses some. The data show hundreds of thousands of clones, over 70% seen once. Sample: peripheral blood. The receptors come from a woman aged 70-85 years with COVID-19, enrolled during active disease.

This chain joins TRBV18 and TRBJ2-7; D is perhaps TRBD2 (5 bases). Trimming pared 0 bases from V and 5 bases from J, leaving 8 bases between. Germline V gene data show CDR1 as KGHSH and CDR2 as LQKENI. This CDR3 has 13 residues. Written as DNA, the CDR3 is TGTGCCAGCTCACCACCGGCCGGGGACGAGCAGTACTTC. This translates into CASSPPAGDEQYF.

This chain connects TRBV9 to TRBJ2-7; D may be TRBD2 (5 bases). The CDR3 extends over 16 amino acids. Germline CDR1 SGDLS, CDR2 YYNGEE. Trimming cost V 4 bases and J 6 bases, with 23 bases left between them. The CDR3 sequence: CASSPSPPPLAGEQYF. The CDR3 region has the DNA TGTGCCAGCAGCCCAAGCCCCCCCCCTCTAGCAGGCGAGCAGTACTTC.

The J gene is TRBJ1-2, the V gene TRBV6-5; 7 bases map to TRBD1. V lost 0 bases to trimming and J lost 2 bases; unmatched junction nucleotides: 3. The CDR3 runs 15 residues. Germline loops: CDR1 MNHEY, CDR2 SVGAGI. CDR3 DNA sequence: TGTGCCAGCAGTTACTCGGTGACAGGGAACTATGGCTACACCTTC. Its translation is CASSYSVTGNYGYTF.

This clone was observed once. V and J are TRBV19 and TRBJ2-6; 10 bases align to TRBD1. Trimming took 11 bases from V and 0 from J; bases not matched to a gene: 7. Looked up from germline, CDR1 is LNHDA and CDR2 is SQIVND (reference sequence). The CDR3 spans 16 residues. Here the CDR3 DNA reads TGTGCCGGCTCTGGGACAGGGGCCTCTGGGGCCAACGTCCTGACTTTC. Translating it yields CAGSGTGASGANVLTF.

The chain's CDR3 is CASSLAGGENQPQHF. The CDR3 DNA follows: TGTGCCAGCAGTTTAGCGGGAGGTGAAAATCAGCCCCAGCATTTT. J is TRBJ1-5 and V is TRBV27, with D unresolved. Trimming took off 2 bases at V and 4 bases at J, with 12 bases between the two ends. The germline CDR1 and CDR2 sequences are MNHEY and SMNVEV (reference sequence). This CDR3 is 15 amino acids long.

The chain couples TRBV11-2 to TRBJ2-7, with TRBD1 matching over 10 bases. The CDR3 is 13 residues long. V gave up 0 bases and J gave up 12 bases; unmatched junction bases: 5. CDR1 and CDR2 from the germline V gene are SGHAT and FQNNGV. CDR3: CASSLDRGQGMYF. CDR3 coding DNA: TGTGCCAGCAGCTTAGATCGGGGACAGGGGATGTACTTC.

The chain has TRBV25-1 and TRBJ1-5; D is unresolved. Trimming left V 2 bases short and J 6 bases short, with 8 bases between. This CDR3 contains 13 residues. Germline V gene lookup returns CDR1 MGHDK and CDR2 SYGVNS. CDR3 in amino acids: CASSENAGQPQHF. CDR3 nucleotide sequence: TGTGCCAGCAGTGAAAATGCAGGTCAGCCCCAGCATTTT.

This clone was detected only once. The CDR3 sequence is CASSQDIARTNNSPLHF. CDR3 coding DNA: TGCGCCAGCAGCCAAGATATAGCCAGAACTAATAATTCACCCCTCCACTTT. J is TRBJ1-6 and V is TRBV4-1; D is unresolved. The germline V gene has CDR1 MGHRA and CDR2 YSYEKL. The CDR3 loop spans 17 amino acids. V was trimmed by 0 bases and J by 5 bases, leaving 14 bases between them.

The chain combines TRBV2 with TRBJ1-6, with a weak D call TRBD1 (6 bases). In germline, CDR1 is SNHLY, CDR2 FYNNEI. V dropped 3 bases and J dropped 6 bases, with 12 bases sitting between them. The CDR3 contains 15 residues. CDR3 in DNA: TGTGCCAGCAGTGATTGGGGGCCGGCTAATTCACCCCTCCACTTT. Residues: CASSDWGPANSPLHF. The whole variable domain, filled in from reference TRBV2 and TRBJ1-6, reads EPEVTQTPSHQVTQMGQEVILRCVPISNHLYFYWYRQILGQKVEFLVSFYNNEISEKSEIFDDQFSVERPDGSNFTLKIRSTKLEDSAMYFCASSDWGPANSPLHFGNGTRLTVT.

The chain employs TRBV11-3 and TRBJ2-7; D may be TRBD1 (6 bases). There are 13 residues in the CDR3. Germline V gene sequence: CDR1 SGHNT, CDR2 YENEEA. V dropped 2 bases and J dropped 6 bases, with 11 bases sitting between them. The CDR3 bases are TGTGCCAGCAGCTTACTCGGGACAAGCGAGCAGTACTTC. Amino acid sequence: CASSLLGTSEQYF.

The CDR3 DNA reads as TGTGCCATGGGAGGGAACTCCTACGAGCAGTACTTC. Protein: CAMGGNSYEQYF. This chain uses TRBV10-3 with TRBJ2-7; 7 positions agree with TRBD2. Looked up from germline, CDR1 is ENHRY and CDR2 is SYGVKD. The V and J ends lost 9 bases and 0 bases, in that order; junction bases with no gene match: 2. The CDR3 loop spans 12 amino acids.

J is TRBJ1-1 and V is TRBV6-5; TRBD1 matches at 7 bases. CDR1 and CDR2 (germline): MNHEY, SVGAGI. The CDR3 consists of 14 residues. V trimming: 0 bases; J trimming: 7 bases; junction bases outside the gene matches: 5. In DNA, the CDR3 is TGTGCCAGCAGTTACTCGACGCACAGGGGTGAAGCTTTCTTT. Its translation: CASSYSTHRGEAFF.

In regard to this clone: Other DNA sequences in this sample translate to the same CDR3. The chain couples TRBV18 to TRBJ1-2; 7 bases map to TRBD1. The CDR3 sequence is 13 residues long. CDR1 is KGHSH, CDR2 LQKENI, per germline. V lost 2 bases to trimming and J lost 3 bases; unmatched junction nucleotides: 0. The CDR3 DNA is TGTGCCAGCTCACCAGGGACAGACTATGGCTACACCTTC. Amino acids: CASSPGTDYGYTF. Looking up the rest from reference TRBV18 and TRBJ1-2 gives the full variable domain: NAGVMQNPRHLVRRRGQEARLRCSPMKGHSHVYWYRQLPEEGLKFMVYLQKENIIDESGMPKERFSAEFPKEGPSILRIQQVVRGDSAAYFCASSPGTDYGYTFGSGTRLTVV.

The chain uses TRBV7-9 and TRBJ2-3, with D unclear. CDR1 and CDR2 from the germline V gene are SEHNR and FQNEAQ (reference sequence). The CDR3 is 15 residues long. V lost 2 bases to trimming and J lost 2 bases, with 11 bases between them. CDR3 DNA sequence: TGTGCCAGCAGCTTAACTCAAGAGGCCACAGATACGCAGTATTTT. Translating it yields CASSLTQEATDTQYF.

The V and J genes are TRBV5-1 and TRBJ1-2, with 7 positions matching TRBD1. The J segment lost 0 bases and the V segment lost 2 bases, leaving 4 bases of the junction unmatched. Germline loops: CDR1 SGHRS, CDR2 YFSETQ. The CDR3 extends over 15 amino acids. CDR3 sequence (DNA): TGCGCCAGCAGCTTTCAACAGGGGCCTAACTATGGCTACACCTTC. It codes for CASSFQQGPNYGYTF.

V is TRBV6-5 and J is TRBJ1-2, with 7 bases that match TRBD1. Germline lookup yields CDR1 MNHEY and CDR2 SVGAGI. V dropped 6 bases and J dropped 2; count of bases not matched to a gene: 6. This CDR3 comprises 14 residues. For the CDR3, the DNA is TGTGCCAGCAGGGAGGGACAGAACAACTATGGCTACACCTTC. The encoded protein is CASREGQNNYGYTF.

The rearrangement links TRBV6-5 to TRBJ1-1, with D tentatively TRBD1 (6 bases). This CDR3 has 13 amino acids. Germline CDR1 reads MNHEY; CDR2 reads SVGAGI. V gave up 6 bases and J gave up 5 bases, with 13 bases separating them. The CDR3 sequence is CASRLEGGTEAFF. In DNA, the CDR3 is TGTGCCAGCAGATTAGAGGGGGGGACTGAAGCTTTCTTT.

This rearrangement joins TRBV3-1 (or the pseudogene TRBV3-2) to TRBJ2-2, with TRBD1 as a possible D gene (6 bases). The germline V gene encodes CDR1 LGHDT and CDR2 YNNKEL (reference sequence). This CDR3 has 15 amino acids. Between the trimmed V and J ends, which lost 3 bases and 7 bases, there was a span of 15 bases. CDR3 region: CASSQSQGFGGELFF. The CDR3 coding sequence is TGTGCCAGCAGCCAGTCACAGGGTTTTGGCGGGGAGCTGTTTTTT.

The chain combines TRBV7-6 with TRBJ2-5; no reliable D call. Germline CDR1 reads SGHVS; CDR2 reads FNYEAQ. Trimming left V 0 bases short and J 5 bases short, with 7 bases between. This CDR3 has 13 residues. This CDR3 reads CASSLAYGETQYF. The CDR3 DNA is TGTGCCAGCAGCTTAGCTTACGGGGAGACCCAGTACTTC.

V and J are TRBV29-1 and TRBJ2-3; 10 bases align to TRBD2. The J segment lost 8 bases and the V segment lost 5 bases, leaving 10 bases of the junction unmatched. The CDR3 has 14 residues. Germline CDR1 and CDR2: SQVTM and ANQGSEA. CDR3 amino acids: CSVRLAGRGGTQYF. The CDR3 coding sequence is TGCAGCGTTCGACTAGCGGGTCGGGGGGGTACGCAGTATTTT.

DNA for the CDR3: TGTGCCAGTAGTCTCGGACAGGGGGCGGCAGATACGCAGTATTTT. Amino acids: CASSLGQGAADTQYF. The rearrangement uses TRBV19 and TRBJ2-3, with 11 bases identical to TRBD1. J gave up 4 bases and V 5 bases, and 5 bases lay outside the gene matches. The germline V gene has CDR1 LNHDA and CDR2 SQIVND (reference sequence). The CDR3 is 15 amino acids.

The chain links TRBV28 to TRBJ1-2, with TRBD1 matching over 9 bases. This CDR3 has 14 amino acids. The germline V gene has CDR1 MDHEN and CDR2 SYDVKM. The V gene end was trimmed by 2 bases and the J gene end by 6 bases; junction bases not matched to a gene: 4. The CDR3 here is CASSLGDRENGYTF. The CDR3 bases are TGTGCCAGCAGTTTAGGGGACAGGGAGAATGGCTACACCTTC.

The chain employs TRBV27 and TRBJ2-1; 15 bases match TRBD2. CDR1 and CDR2 from the germline V gene are MNHEY and SMNVEV (reference sequence). The CDR3 is made up of 17 amino acids. Trimming cost V 3 bases and J 10 bases; bases outside gene matches: 10. CDR3 bases: TGTGCCAGCAGTTTTAAGTCATCCGGACTAGCGGGAGGGGAGCAGTTCTTC. Protein: CASSFKSSGLAGGEQFF.

This clone was counted only a few times. The chain joins TRBV12-3 or TRBV12-4 to TRBJ1-2; 8 bases map to TRBD1. V lost 6 bases, J lost 4 bases, and 4 bases stayed unmatched. This CDR3 has 13 amino acids. This chain's CDR3 is CASSRGTGYGYTF. The CDR3 nucleotides read TGTGCCAGCAGCAGAGGGACAGGCTATGGCTACACCTTC.

CDR3 nucleotides: TGTGCCAGCACCGACAGGGTCGGACAGCCCCAGCATTTT. It is translated as CASTDRVGQPQHF. This rearrangement joins TRBV12-3 or TRBV12-4 to TRBJ1-5; 7 nucleotides match TRBD1. The CDR3 covers 13 residues. Trimming cost V 7 bases and J 7 bases; bases outside gene matches: 7.

This sequence joins TRBV30 and TRBJ2-5, with 8 bases aligning to TRBD1. Germline CDR1 and CDR2: GTSNPN and SVGIG (reference sequence). V lost 3 bases, J lost 12 bases, and 12 bases stayed unmatched. The CDR3 covers 13 residues. This CDR3 reads CAWSTQDRGSKYF. In DNA form, the CDR3 reads TGTGCCTGGAGCACCCAAGACAGGGGATCGAAGTACTTC. The full variable domain, its missing parts supplied by reference TRBV30 and TRBJ2-5, is SQTIHQWPATLVQPVGSPLSLECTVEGTSNPNLYWYRQAAGRGLQLLFYSVGIGQISSEVPQNLSASRPQDRQFILSSKKLLLSDSGFYLCAWSTQDRGSKYFGPGTRLLVL.